This T cell receptor beta chain was recovered during a study of cytomegalovirus exposure and HLA in healthy donors. Study-wide background: Of all 400 or so donors who were genotyped, around 82% belonged to the Caucasian-associated ancestry cluster.

The CDR3 is made up of 12 amino acids. Germline V gene sequence: CDR1 MGHRA, CDR2 YSYEKL. Trimming pared 4 bases from V and 15 bases from J, leaving 15 bases between. The PCR had 60 Vbeta and 13 Jbeta primers. Authors' analysis steps: It was a later analysis that counted about 80 million unique TCR beta chains, of which around 11 million were shared. Profiled with immunoSEQ multiplex PCR; TCRdb holds only in-frame clones, not every one. Clonal size and the V and J genes are those of that table, whereas D and trimming came from the DNA. The table lists some 130,000 clones, approximately 80% of them singletons, with approximately 4.5% in the top ten.

This rearrangement joins TRBV4-1 to TRBJ1-4; D unresolved. The sequence derives from a male donor in good health and CMV-seropositive. Sequences were obtained from PBMCs. The CDR3 DNA follows: TGCGCCAGCAGCCTAGCGGCCGGCAGTTTGTTTTTT. Translated, it gives CASSLAAGSLFF.